This T cell receptor beta chain emerged from a study of blood T cell repertoires in COVID-19. Across the study: Sources were T cells, B-cell-depleted T cells, or PBMCs; the material itself was cDNA or gDNA.

TCRdb keeps only in-frame clones here, not all; method: immunoSEQ multiplex PCR. The table records a few hundred thousand clones, roughly 86% of them present only once. The CDR3 sequence is 13 residues long. Germline-derived CDR1 and CDR2 are SNHLY and FYNNEI. The germline V and J ends were trimmed by 3 bases and 4 bases, with 9 bases remaining between them. The source of this sequence is a man aged 35-49 years who had recovered from COVID-19. Sequencing input: peripheral blood. The V gene is TRBV2, the J gene TRBJ1-2, with a weak D call TRBD1 (5 bases). CDR3 in amino acids: CASSEGGFYGYTF. CDR3 bases: TGTGCCAGCAGTGAGGGGGGGTTCTATGGCTACACCTTC.